One sample yielded the 27 T cell receptor beta chains listed below, sequenced in a study of shared clonotypes between healthy human individuals. Only in-frame clones appear in the TCRdb table, and some are missing; sequencing was by immunoSEQ multiplex PCR. The repertoire holds about 1.1 million clones, approximately 80% seen once, with 0.85% to 1% in the top ten. Sequencing was done on a sample of memory CD4+ T cells from PBMCs. As to subset: CD45RA-negative fraction. Receptors were obtained from a man aged 18 to 29 in good health. Some clones in this sample may be carry-over from other donors' samples.

The chain recombines TRBV6-1 with TRBJ2-5; D remains ambiguous. The CDR3 covers 11 residues. Germline CDR1 MNHNS, CDR2 SASEGT. Trimming cost V 6 bases and J 4 bases, with 6 bases left between them. This CDR3 is CASRLGETQYF. The CDR3 DNA reads as TGTGCCAGCAGATTGGGAGAGACCCAGTACTTC.

The J gene is TRBJ1-1, the V gene TRBV19; TRBD1 might be the D (5 bases). V was clipped by 5 bases and J by 8 bases, with 12 bases between them. This CDR3 spans 12 amino acids. Germline V gene sequence: CDR1 LNHDA, CDR2 SQIVND (reference sequence). CDR3 region: CASSFGASEAFF. The CDR3 bases are TGTGCCAGTAGTTTCGGGGCCAGCGAAGCTTTCTTT.

The genes are TRBV7-2 and TRBJ2-5; perhaps TRBD1 as D (5 bases). CDR1 is SGHTA, CDR2 FQGNSA, per germline. Trimming removed 5 bases from V and 4 bases from J, with 11 bases in between. The CDR3 runs 13 residues. The CDR3 region is CASSPGRVETQYF. The CDR3 nucleotides read TGTGCCAGCAGCCCAGGCAGGGTAGAGACCCAGTACTTC.

This clone appeared a single time. This rearrangement joins TRBV7-2 to TRBJ2-7, with no clear D. Germline V gene lookup returns CDR1 SGHTA and CDR2 FQGNSA. This CDR3 region has 13 residues. Trimming removed 5 bases from V and 0 bases from J, with 8 bases in between. In DNA form, the CDR3 reads TGTGCCAGCAGCCCGTTGTCCTCCTACGAGCAGTACTTC. Translated: CASSPLSSYEQYF.

The rearrangement uses TRBV20-1 and TRBJ2-3; the D gene is possibly TRBD1 (6 bases). This CDR3 is 11 amino acids long. Trimming took 7 bases from V and 3 from J, leaving 8 bases between them. CDR1 and CDR2 (germline): DFQATT, SNEGSKA (reference sequence). Written as DNA, the CDR3 is TGCAGTGTAAGGGGGACAGATACGCAGTATTTT. Translated: CSVRGTDTQYF.

The chain combines TRBV30 with TRBJ1-4; tentatively, D is TRBD1 (6 bases). From germline, CDR1 is GTSNPN and CDR2 SVGIG (reference sequence). V gave up 1 base and J gave up 8 bases, with 17 bases separating them. The CDR3 contains 15 residues. The CDR3 sequence: CAWSESRGSGEKLFF. CDR3 coding DNA: TGTGCCTGGAGTGAATCCAGGGGAAGTGGGGAAAAACTGTTTTTT.

This clone is a singleton in its sample. The rearrangement uses TRBV28 and TRBJ2-5; 7 bases are a match to TRBD2. In germline, CDR1 is MDHEN, CDR2 SYDVKM. The CDR3 loop spans 19 amino acids. Trimming took 6 bases from V and 0 from J; bases not matched to a gene: 19. The DNA for the CDR3 is TGTGCCAGCAGGGGGATACCCCCGGGGGGTGACTTGTACCAAGAGACCCAGTACTTC. It specifies CASRGIPPGGDLYQETQYF.

V gene TRBV5-1 combines with J gene TRBJ2-1; D uncertain. Trimming stripped 5 bases from V and 5 bases from J, with 14 bases between. The CDR3 spans 14 residues. Germline V gene data show CDR1 as SGHRS and CDR2 as YFSETQ. CDR3 region: CASRRENADNEQFF. CDR3 sequence (DNA): TGCGCCAGCAGGCGAGAGAACGCTGACAATGAGCAGTTCTTC.

The CDR3 DNA follows: TGTGCCAGCAGCTTGATTAGCGGGGTTAGAGATACGCAGTATTTT. Its protein product is CASSLISGVRDTQYF. The chain is built from TRBV5-8 and TRBJ2-3, with TRBD2 identical over 8 bases. Germline V gene lookup returns CDR1 SGHTS and CDR2 YDEGEE. The CDR3 length is 15 residues. V shed 1 base and J 5 bases; nucleotides not matched to a gene: 6.

This chain uses TRBV27 with TRBJ2-7, with TRBD1 as a possible D gene (6 bases). Germline V gives CDR1 MNHEY, CDR2 SMNVEV (reference sequence). Trimming removed 0 bases at V and 4 bases at J, with 16 bases between. The CDR3 is made up of 16 amino acids. The CDR3 nucleotides are TGTGCCAGCAGTTTATCGTGGGGACAAACAATTTACGAGCAGTACTTC. The encoded protein is CASSLSWGQTIYEQYF.

With respect to this clone: The same CDR3 can be traced to other DNA sequences in this sample. The V gene is TRBV5-1, the J gene TRBJ1-3; D is undetermined. Trimming shortened V by 1 base and J by 4 bases, and 9 bases separated the two germline ends. The CDR3 has 14 amino acids. Looked up from germline, CDR1 is SGHRS and CDR2 is YFSETQ. CDR3 sequence (DNA): TGCGCCAGCAGCTTGAGCGTGTCAGGAAACACCATATATTTT. Encoded protein: CASSLSVSGNTIYF.

In DNA, the CDR3 is TGTGCCAGCAGCTCCGGGACAGTCTATGGCTACACCTTC. Amino acids: CASSSGTVYGYTF. The chain carries TRBV7-2 and TRBJ1-2, with TRBD1 matching 7 bases. Trimming took 4 bases from V and 4 from J; bases not matched to a gene: 3. Germline CDR1 is SGHTA and CDR2 is FQGNSA. The CDR3 is made up of 13 amino acids.

V is TRBV30 and J is TRBJ1-1; D is uncertain. Looked up from germline, CDR1 is GTSNPN and CDR2 is SVGIG (reference sequence). The CDR3 is 13 residues long. V was trimmed by 2 bases and J by 11 bases, leaving 18 bases between them. As DNA, the CDR3 is TGTGCCTGGAGTCCCCACGTGGGGATCTGGGCTTTCTTT. Amino acid sequence: CAWSPHVGIWAFF.

This clone was recorded once. In the same sample, other DNA sequences code for this CDR3. The gene calls are TRBV18 and TRBJ1-1, with D possibly matching TRBD1 (6 bases). Germline values: CDR1 KGHSH, CDR2 LQKENI. The CDR3 extends over 13 amino acids. The V end lost 6 bases, the J end lost 4 bases, and 12 bases lay between the germline ends. The CDR3 sequence is CASSPEGGTEAFF. The CDR3 DNA reads TGTGCCAGCTCCCCGGAAGGGGGCACTGAAGCTTTCTTT.

The chain combines TRBV6-1 with TRBJ1-5; D unresolved. CDR1 and CDR2 (germline): MNHNS, SASEGT. V gave up 2 bases and J gave up 4 bases, with 9 bases separating them. The CDR3 contains 14 residues. The DNA of the CDR3 is TGTGCCAGCAGTGAATCTGGGGAGAATCAGCCCCAGCATTTT. This translates into CASSESGENQPQHF.

The J gene is TRBJ2-5, the V gene TRBV7-2, with 7 bases that match TRBD2. Germline CDR1 SGHTA, CDR2 FQGNSA. J was trimmed by 1 base and V by 3 bases; bases with no gene match: 2. The CDR3 length is 14 residues. CDR3 residues: CASSFQRGQETQYF. The CDR3 DNA is TGTGCCAGCAGCTTTCAGCGGGGCCAAGAGACCCAGTACTTC.

The J gene is TRBJ1-1, the V gene TRBV7-2; D remains ambiguous. CDR1 and CDR2 from the germline V gene are SGHTA and FQGNSA. The CDR3 is 15 residues long. The germline V and J ends were trimmed by 3 bases and 9 bases, with 20 bases remaining between them. Here the CDR3 DNA reads TGTGCCAGCAGCTTTGTCGGACCGAAACTGATCAAAGCTTTCTTT. Translating gives CASSFVGPKLIKAFF.

The chain links TRBV5-6 to TRBJ1-3; possibly TRBD1 for D (5 bases). V was cut by 5 bases and J by 3 bases, with 9 bases left in between. Germline assignment: CDR1 SGHDT and CDR2 YYEEEE. The CDR3 is made up of 13 amino acids. The CDR3 reads CASSWGSGNTIYF. The CDR3 DNA reads TGTGCCAGCAGTTGGGGCAGTGGAAACACCATATATTTT.

The rearrangement joins TRBV7-2 to TRBJ2-7; TRBD1 is a possible D gene (6 bases). V lost 3 bases, J lost 4 bases, and 16 bases lay in between. Germline assignment: CDR1 SGHTA and CDR2 FQGNSA. This CDR3 region has 15 residues. The CDR3 coding sequence is TGTGCCAGCAGCTTGGGGTCAGGGGCGCAGTACGAGCAGTACTTC. It encodes CASSLGSGAQYEQYF.

The rearrangement links TRBV18 to TRBJ2-3, with 9 positions matching TRBD2. Germline trimming cut 4 bases from V and 1 base from J; bases unmatched to any gene: 0. CDR1 is KGHSH, CDR2 LQKENI, per germline. The length of the CDR3 is 14 residues. CDR3 DNA: TGTGCCAGCTCACGGACTAGCGGCACAGATACGCAGTATTTT. As protein: CASSRTSGTDTQYF. Based on the CDR3 plus reference TRBV18 and TRBJ2-3, the full variable domain is NAGVMQNPRHLVRRRGQEARLRCSPMKGHSHVYWYRQLPEEGLKFMVYLQKENIIDESGMPKERFSAEFPKEGPSILRIQQVVRGDSAAYFCASSRTSGTDTQYFGPGTRLTVL.

The chain combines TRBV2 with TRBJ2-4; 7 nucleotides align to TRBD2. Trimming cost V 4 bases and J 9 bases; bases outside gene matches: 12. Germline V gene lookup returns CDR1 SNHLY and CDR2 FYNNEI. The CDR3 is 15 residues long. Here the CDR3 DNA reads TGTGCCAGCAGTGGTGTGGGAGGGAGGTTGGGCATTCAGTACTTC. Residues: CASSGVGGRLGIQYF.

V usage is TRBV30 and J usage is TRBJ2-1; the match to TRBD2 covers 13 bases. This CDR3 comprises 17 residues. The germline CDR1 and CDR2 sequences are GTSNPN and SVGIG (reference sequence). V lost 2 bases, J lost 7 bases, and 11 bases stayed unmatched. In nucleotides, the CDR3 is TGTGCCTGGAGTAGGGGACGGACTAGCGGGAGTATAAATGAGCAGTTCTTC. Translated, it gives CAWSRGRTSGSINEQFF.

This sequence joins TRBV11-3 and TRBJ2-3, with D possibly TRBD2 on 6 matching bases. Germline loops: CDR1 SGHNT, CDR2 YENEEA. The CDR3 totals 14 residues. V shed 4 bases and J shed 0 bases, with 8 bases lying between them. CDR3 nucleotides: TGTGCCAGCAGCTCCGGGACTAGCACAGATACGCAGTATTTT. Amino acids: CASSSGTSTDTQYF.

This clone was recorded only once. V usage is TRBV5-1 and J usage is TRBJ2-5; 8 nucleotides match TRBD1. The trim removed 4 bases at V and 5 bases at J, leaving 4 bases unmatched. The germline CDR1 and CDR2 sequences are SGHRS and YFSETQ. The CDR3 covers 13 residues. This CDR3 reads CASSTRTGETQYF. The CDR3 region has the DNA TGCGCCAGCAGCACCCGGACAGGGGAGACCCAGTACTTC.

The chain has TRBV5-1 and TRBJ1-4; TRBD1 is a possible D gene (5 bases). The CDR3 is 14 amino acids. V lost 4 bases to trimming and J lost 8 bases, with 15 bases between them. CDR1 is SGHRS and CDR2 is YFSETQ in the germline V gene. The chain's CDR3 is CASSGGTMGEKLFF. CDR3 DNA: TGCGCCAGCAGCGGCGGGACTATGGGAGAAAAACTGTTTTTT.

Note on this clone: The same CDR3 can be traced to other DNA sequences in this sample. V and J are TRBV6-5 and TRBJ2-1; 9 nucleotides agree with TRBD2. This CDR3 is 15 amino acids long. Germline V lookup: CDR1 MNHEY, CDR2 SVGAGI. V shed 0 bases, J shed 3 bases, and the junction held 0 bases outside the gene matches. CDR3 bases: TGTGCCAGCAGTTACTCGACTAGCGGCTACAATGAGCAGTTCTTC. Translated, it gives CASSYSTSGYNEQFF.

The genes are TRBV2 and TRBJ1-5; D is undetermined. The CDR3 runs 14 residues. Trimming pared 6 bases from V and 6 bases from J, leaving 15 bases between. Germline CDR1 and CDR2: SNHLY and FYNNEI. DNA for the CDR3: TGTGCCAGCAGGAGCCAGCAAGTGGGTCAGCCCCAGCATTTT. This encodes CASRSQQVGQPQHF.